This T cell receptor (beta chain) was sequenced for a study of CD8 T cells in ankylosing spondylitis. Findings and limits, study-wide: In ankylosing spondylitis blood, a motif of eight highly homologous TCR beta variants appeared characteristic.

This clonotype was detected ten times or more. Its specificity is unknown. 5'-RACE, quantitative and with molecular barcodes, yielded the TCR beta libraries. TCRdb redid the calling of the 5' RACE reads with MiXCR, one entry per CDR3 protein. The sample has some 840,000 distinct CDR3 sequences; roughly 12% are singletons. Germline assignment: CDR1 MNHEY and CDR2 SVGEGT. This CDR3 contains 15 residues. Trimming cost V 6 bases and J 2 bases, with 17 bases left between them. Sequencing used blood, either unsorted or a sorted T cell fraction (not recorded which). The clonotype was recovered from a male donor with ankylosing spondylitis. The chain carries TRBV6-2 or TRBV6-3 and TRBJ2-7; a weak D match, TRBD2 (5 bases). This CDR3 reads CASRSSTEVPYEQYF. The CDR3 bases are TGTGCCAGCAGAAGCTCCACGGAGGTGCCCTACGAGCAGTACTTC.